This T cell receptor (beta chain) emerged from a study of shared clonotypes between healthy human individuals. Findings of the study overall: Owing to a small donor count, the genetic and exposure-history diversity represented was limited. Researchers sampled blood only, noting tissue repertoires likely differ.

This CDR3 is built from 14 residues. Looked up from germline, CDR1 is SGHRS and CDR2 is YFSETQ. V lost 1 base and J 7 bases, leaving 12 bases between the germline ends. The protocol was immunoSEQ multiplex PCR, while the TCRdb copy is restricted to in-frame clones and leaves out a portion. The sample yields nearly 500,000 clones, approximately 80% seen once. Of note for this clone: What it binds is unknown.

The receptor comes from a woman in her thirties or forties in good health. Some clones in this sample may be carry-over from other donors' samples. Sequenced material: PBMCs. This chain connects TRBV5-1 to TRBJ2-1, with D possibly TRBD1 on 5 matching bases. In DNA form, the CDR3 reads TGCGCCAGCAGCTTGACAGGTCTTGATAATGAGCAGTTCTTC. This translates into CASSLTGLDNEQFF. The variable domain in full, completed from reference TRBV5-1 and TRBJ2-1, reads KAGVTQTPRYLIKTRGQQVTLSCSPISGHRSVSWYQQTPGQGLQFLFEYFSETQRNKGNFPGRFSGRQFSNSRSEMNVSTLELGDSALYLCASSLTGLDNEQFFGPGTRLTVL.